These 18 T cell receptor beta chains were all obtained from the same sample, sequenced in a study of identical twins (dated by TCRdb to the mid-2010s). Libraries were made using 5' RACE. TCRdb shows the sequencer as Illumina HiSeq 2000. TCRdb itself trimmed the public reads at Q25 with fastp, ran MiXCR and retained productive beta chains. Rows merge per CDR3 protein into single entries with the most common DNA and genes. The sample yields about 700,000 distinct CDR3 sequences; approximately 6% were counted once. Of the sample, approximately 2% falls within the top ten clones. Source material: naive T cells sorted from blood. The cell subset or site label, as the study defines it: cells isolated with a human naive T-cell isolation kit. All receptors derive from a man aged 18 to 30 in good health.

This clonotype appeared many times. The chain employs TRBV5-1 and TRBJ2-2, with a weak D call TRBD2 (6 bases). This CDR3 has 14 amino acids. Trimming left V 1 base short and J 4 bases short, with 8 bases between. The germline V gene encodes CDR1 SGHRS and CDR2 YFSETQ. The CDR3 DNA sequence: TGCGCCAGCAGCTTGTACGGGGGCACCGGGGAGCTGTTTTTT. Translating gives CASSLYGGTGELFF.

This clonotype was counted only a few times. The chain has TRBV19 and TRBJ1-3; D is ambiguous. The length of the CDR3 is 16 residues. The V and J ends lost 5 bases and 5 bases respectively, with 19 bases between them. Germline V CDR1 and CDR2: LNHDA, SQIVND (reference sequence). The CDR3 coding sequence is TGTGCCAGTAGTGACATTATGGACCTGAGACGAAACACCATATATTTT. It is translated as CASSDIMDLRRNTIYF.

In its sample, this clonotype was seen many times. The chain has TRBV20-1 and TRBJ2-7, with D possibly matching TRBD2 (5 bases). CDR1 is DFQATT, CDR2 SNEGSKA, per germline (reference sequence). This CDR3 region has 16 residues. V was trimmed by 3 bases and J by 4 bases, leaving 22 bases between them. CDR3 loop: CSARDLVAVIPYEQYF. CDR3 bases: TGCAGTGCTAGGGACTTGGTCGCGGTAATCCCTTACGAGCAGTACTTC.

This clonotype was observed a handful of times. The chain uses TRBV7-2 and TRBJ2-7, with a tentative D call TRBD2 (5 bases). The CDR3 is made up of 13 amino acids. Trimming removed 5 bases from V and 3 bases from J, with 11 bases in between. Germline CDR1 is SGHTA and CDR2 is FQGNSA. CDR3: CASSAAGRYEQYF. The DNA of the CDR3 is TGTGCCAGCAGCGCGGCGGGCCGCTACGAGCAGTACTTC.

This clonotype was picked up a small number of times. The chain recombines TRBV7-2 with TRBJ2-7; TRBD2 might be the D (6 bases). The V end lost 5 bases, the J end lost 2 bases, and 10 bases lay between the germline ends. This CDR3 has 13 amino acids. Germline CDR1 is SGHTA and CDR2 is FQGNSA. CDR3 in DNA: TGTGCCAGCAGCATTGGGACTGCCTACGAGCAGTACTTC. Translation gives CASSIGTAYEQYF.

The sample holds many counts of this clonotype. The chain has TRBV6-6 and TRBJ2-7; D unclear. V lost 7 bases and J 0 bases, leaving 10 bases between the germline ends. This CDR3 contains 13 residues. Germline CDR1 reads MNHNY; CDR2 reads SVGAGI (reference sequence). CDR3 protein: CASMAPSSYEQYF. The CDR3 DNA reads as TGTGCCAGCATGGCCCCAAGCTCCTACGAGCAGTACTTC.

The chain's CDR3 is CASTRQGHTGELFF. In DNA form, the CDR3 reads TGTGCCAGCACCCGACAGGGACACACCGGGGAGCTGTTTTTT. The chain employs TRBV2 and TRBJ2-2, with 7 bases that match TRBD1. The CDR3 covers 14 residues. The ends lost 7 bases at V and 3 bases at J; junction bases unmatched: 5. Germline V gene lookup returns CDR1 SNHLY and CDR2 FYNNEI.

The chain has TRBV12-3 or TRBV12-4 and TRBJ2-1, with D perhaps TRBD1 (5 bases). CDR3 length equals 15 residues. V dropped 6 bases and J dropped 0 bases, with 12 bases sitting between them. CDR3 loop: CASRIGEISYNEQFF. The DNA of the CDR3 is TGTGCCAGCAGAATAGGGGAAATCTCCTACAATGAGCAGTTCTTC.

This clonotype appeared a few times. This chain uses TRBV6-2 or TRBV6-3 with TRBJ2-1; maybe TRBD2 (6 bases). CDR3 length: 16 residues. Per the germline V gene, CDR1 is MNHEY and CDR2 is SVGEGT. Trimming shortened V by 6 bases and J by 2 bases, and 17 bases separated the two germline ends. DNA of the CDR3: TGTGCCAGCAGACCCCCGGGACTGGGGCCCTACAATGAGCAGTTCTTC. Translating gives CASRPPGLGPYNEQFF.

This clonotype was seen repeatedly, ten times or more. The chain couples TRBV27 to TRBJ2-1; D is unresolved. V was trimmed by 3 bases and J by 0 bases, leaving 12 bases between them. The CDR3 has 16 residues. Per the germline V gene, CDR1 is MNHEY and CDR2 is SMNVEV (reference sequence). The CDR3 region is CASSFRAESSYNEQFF. The CDR3 DNA is TGTGCCAGCAGTTTCCGGGCGGAGAGCTCCTACAATGAGCAGTTCTTC.

In this sample, this clonotype turned up many times. The gene calls are TRBV3-1 and TRBJ2-1, with 8 nucleotides matching TRBD2. Trimming removed 1 base from V and 6 bases from J; junction bases left unmatched: 5. CDR3 length equals 15 residues. Germline assignment: CDR1 LGHDT and CDR2 YNNKEL (reference sequence). The CDR3 coding sequence is TGTGCCAGCAGCCAAGGGGCTAGCGGGCGCAATGAGCAGTTCTTC. It is translated as CASSQGASGRNEQFF.

This clonotype was counted only a few times. CDR3 DNA: TGCGCCAGCACCCCGCTGCTGGGGGGCGGTGGAGATACGCAGTATTTT. It codes for CASTPLLGGGGDTQYF. This rearrangement joins TRBV5-1 to TRBJ2-3; tentatively, D is TRBD1 or TRBD2 (6 bases each). Germline CDR1 SGHRS, CDR2 YFSETQ. The CDR3 is 16 residues long. V was cut by 6 bases and J by 5 bases, with 22 bases left in between.

This clonotype was counted between two and nine times. CDR3 sequence reads: CSARDLTRPSYEQYF. CDR3 coding DNA: TGCAGTGCTAGAGATTTAACTAGACCTTCCTACGAGCAGTACTTC. This chain links TRBV20-1 with TRBJ2-7; possibly TRBD2 for D (5 bases). Germline V gene lookup returns CDR1 DFQATT and CDR2 SNEGSKA (reference sequence). CDR3 length: 15 amino acids. V was pared by 0 bases and J by 1 base, with 13 bases between.

The chain links TRBV2 to TRBJ2-3; D is uncertain. CDR1 and CDR2 (germline): SNHLY, FYNNEI. The CDR3 runs to 18 residues. V was trimmed by 3 bases and J by 1 base, leaving 20 bases between them. The CDR3 sequence: CASSDGGSTIFGTDTQYF. In DNA form, the CDR3 reads TGTGCCAGCAGTGATGGCGGCAGCACTATCTTTGGCACAGATACGCAGTATTTT.

This sequence joins TRBV14 and TRBJ2-7; D unclear. Germline CDR1 reads SGHDN; CDR2 reads FVKESK. The CDR3 totals 13 residues. V lost 1 base to trimming and J lost 7 bases, with 11 bases between them. The CDR3 loop reads CASSQAGMTEQYV. In DNA form, the CDR3 reads TGTGCCAGCAGCCAAGCAGGAATGACGGAGCAGTACGTC.

The chain carries TRBV5-1 and TRBJ1-1; D unresolved. This CDR3 has 14 residues. Germline CDR1 is SGHRS and CDR2 is YFSETQ. Trimming removed 3 bases from V and 0 bases from J, with 9 bases in between. CDR3 amino acids: CASSSPVMNTEAFF. The CDR3 nucleotides are TGCGCCAGCAGCTCCCCGGTGATGAACACTGAAGCTTTCTTT.

The sample holds a few counts of this clonotype. V gene TRBV12-3 or TRBV12-4 combines with J gene TRBJ2-1, with TRBD2 identical over 8 bases. The CDR3 runs to 16 residues. V lost 3 bases to trimming and J lost 3 bases; unmatched junction nucleotides: 7. CDR3 DNA sequence: TGTGCCAGCAGTTTTCCCGGACTAGCCCTCTACAATGAGCAGTTCTTC. Amino acid sequence: CASSFPGLALYNEQFF.

This clonotype was counted ten times or more. The chain uses TRBV12-3 or TRBV12-4 and TRBJ2-1, with TRBD1 as a possible D gene (5 bases). The CDR3 totals 13 residues. Trimming took off 5 bases at V and 16 bases at J, with 21 bases between the two ends. The DNA for the CDR3 is TGTGCCAGCAGTCCCACCGGGTGGGCAGGGTCATTCTTC. It is translated as CASSPTGWAGSFF.